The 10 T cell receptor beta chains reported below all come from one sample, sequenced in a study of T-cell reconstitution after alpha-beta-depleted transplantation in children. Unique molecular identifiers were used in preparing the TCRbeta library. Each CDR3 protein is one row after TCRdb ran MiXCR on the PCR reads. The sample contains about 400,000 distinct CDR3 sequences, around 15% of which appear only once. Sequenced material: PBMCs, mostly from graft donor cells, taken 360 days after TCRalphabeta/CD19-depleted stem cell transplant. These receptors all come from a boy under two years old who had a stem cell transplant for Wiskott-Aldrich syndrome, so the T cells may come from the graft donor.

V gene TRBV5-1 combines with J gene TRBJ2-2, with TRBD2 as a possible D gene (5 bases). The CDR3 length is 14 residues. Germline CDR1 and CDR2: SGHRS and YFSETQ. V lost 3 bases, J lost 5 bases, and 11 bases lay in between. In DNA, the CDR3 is TGCGCCAGCAGCTACCTAGGGAGAACCGGGGAGCTGTTTTTT. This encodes CASSYLGRTGELFF.

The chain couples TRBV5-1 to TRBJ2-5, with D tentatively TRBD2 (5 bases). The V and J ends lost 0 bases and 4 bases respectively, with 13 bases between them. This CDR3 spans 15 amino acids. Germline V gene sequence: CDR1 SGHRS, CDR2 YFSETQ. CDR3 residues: CASSLVGWTGETQYF. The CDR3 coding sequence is TGCGCCAGCAGCTTGGTGGGGTGGACTGGAGAGACCCAGTACTTC.

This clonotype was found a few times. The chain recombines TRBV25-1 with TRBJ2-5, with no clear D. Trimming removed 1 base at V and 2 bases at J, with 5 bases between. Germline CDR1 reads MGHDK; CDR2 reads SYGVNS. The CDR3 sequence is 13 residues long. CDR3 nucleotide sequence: TGTGCCAGCAGTGAATGGGGACAAGAGACCCAGTACTTC. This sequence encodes CASSEWGQETQYF.

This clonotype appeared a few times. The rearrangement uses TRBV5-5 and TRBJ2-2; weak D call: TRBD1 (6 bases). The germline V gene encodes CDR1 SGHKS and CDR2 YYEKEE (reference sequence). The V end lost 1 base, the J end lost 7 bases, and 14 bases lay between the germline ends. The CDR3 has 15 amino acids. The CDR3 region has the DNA TGTGCCAGCAGCTTGTCGTGGGGGCGCAGCGGGGAGCTGTTTTTT. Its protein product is CASSLSWGRSGELFF.

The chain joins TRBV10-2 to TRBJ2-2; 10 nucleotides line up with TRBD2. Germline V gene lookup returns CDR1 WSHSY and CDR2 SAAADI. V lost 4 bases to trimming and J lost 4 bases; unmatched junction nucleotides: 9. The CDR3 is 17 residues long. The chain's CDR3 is CASSGLLAGEGTGELFF. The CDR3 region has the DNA TGCGCCAGCAGTGGCCTTCTAGCGGGAGAGGGCACCGGGGAGCTGTTTTTT.

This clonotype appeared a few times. CDR3 region: CASSWDSNYGYTF. In DNA, the CDR3 is TGTGCCAGCAGTTGGGACTCTAACTATGGCTACACCTTC. The J gene is TRBJ1-2, the V gene TRBV12-3 or TRBV12-4, with a tentative D call TRBD1 (5 bases). The CDR3 loop spans 13 amino acids. The V gene lost 4 bases and the J gene lost 0 bases, with 6 bases spanning the gap.

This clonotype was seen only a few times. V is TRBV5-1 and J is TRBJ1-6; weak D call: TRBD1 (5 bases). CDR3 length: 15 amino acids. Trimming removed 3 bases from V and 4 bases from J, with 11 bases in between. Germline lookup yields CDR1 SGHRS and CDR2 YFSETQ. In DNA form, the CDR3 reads TGCGCCAGCAGCTCTGACAGATTGTATAATTCACCCCTCCACTTT. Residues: CASSSDRLYNSPLHF.

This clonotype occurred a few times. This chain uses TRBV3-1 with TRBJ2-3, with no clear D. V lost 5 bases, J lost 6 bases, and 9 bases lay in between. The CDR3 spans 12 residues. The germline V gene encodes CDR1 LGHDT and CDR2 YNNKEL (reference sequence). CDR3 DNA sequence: TGTGCCAGCAGCTCGGTATACGATACGCAGTATTTT. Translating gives CASSSVYDTQYF.

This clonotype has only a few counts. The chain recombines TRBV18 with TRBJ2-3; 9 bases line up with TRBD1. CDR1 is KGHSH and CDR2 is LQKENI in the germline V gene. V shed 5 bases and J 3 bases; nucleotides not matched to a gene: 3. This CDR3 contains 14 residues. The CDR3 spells CASSEQGATDTQYF. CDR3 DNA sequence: TGTGCCAGCTCAGAACAGGGGGCAACAGATACGCAGTATTTT.

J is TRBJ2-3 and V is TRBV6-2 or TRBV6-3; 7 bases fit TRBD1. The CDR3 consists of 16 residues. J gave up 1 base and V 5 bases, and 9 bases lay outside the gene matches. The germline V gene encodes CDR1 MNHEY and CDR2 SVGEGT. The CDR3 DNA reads TGTGCCAGCAGTATCGACAGGGCGAGGGGCACAGATACGCAGTATTTT. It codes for CASSIDRARGTDTQYF.